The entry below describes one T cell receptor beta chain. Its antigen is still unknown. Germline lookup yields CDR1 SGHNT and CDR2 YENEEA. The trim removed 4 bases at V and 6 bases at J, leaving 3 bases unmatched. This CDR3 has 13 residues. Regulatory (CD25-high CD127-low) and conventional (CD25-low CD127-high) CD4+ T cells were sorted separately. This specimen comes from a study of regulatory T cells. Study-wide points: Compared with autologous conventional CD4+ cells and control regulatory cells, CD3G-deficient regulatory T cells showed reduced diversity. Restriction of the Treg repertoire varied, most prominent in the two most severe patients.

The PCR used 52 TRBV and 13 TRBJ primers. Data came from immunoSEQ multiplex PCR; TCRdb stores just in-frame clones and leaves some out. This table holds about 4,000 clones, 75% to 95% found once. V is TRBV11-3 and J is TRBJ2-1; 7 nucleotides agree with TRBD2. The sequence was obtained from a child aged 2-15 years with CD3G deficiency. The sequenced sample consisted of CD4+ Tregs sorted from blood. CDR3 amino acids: CASSSRLANEQFF. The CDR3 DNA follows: TGTGCCAGCAGCTCCAGACTAGCCAATGAGCAGTTCTTC.